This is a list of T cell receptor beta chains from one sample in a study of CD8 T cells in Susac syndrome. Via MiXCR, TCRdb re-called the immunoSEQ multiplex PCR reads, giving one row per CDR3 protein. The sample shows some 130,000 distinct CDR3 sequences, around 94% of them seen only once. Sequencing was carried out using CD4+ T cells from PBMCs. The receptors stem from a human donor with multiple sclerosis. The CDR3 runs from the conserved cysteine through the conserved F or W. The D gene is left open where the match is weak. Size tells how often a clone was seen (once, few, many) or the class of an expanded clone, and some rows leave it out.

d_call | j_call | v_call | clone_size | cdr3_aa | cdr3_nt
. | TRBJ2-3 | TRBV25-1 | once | CASSESGTVGDTQYF | TGTGCCAGCAGTGAATCGGGGACGGTAGGAGATACGCAGTATTTT
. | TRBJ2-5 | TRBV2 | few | CASKYSDDAGRYF | TGTGCCAGCAAGTACAGCGACGATGCCGGCCGGTACTTC
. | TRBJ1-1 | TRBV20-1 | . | CSARVQGLGGTEAFF | TGCAGTGCTAGAGTTCAGGGGCTGGGGGGCACTGAAGCTTTCTTT
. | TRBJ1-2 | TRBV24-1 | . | CATSEGHGYTF | TGTGCCACCAGTGAGGGGCATGGCTACACCTTC
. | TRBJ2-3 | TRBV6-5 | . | CASSYSPGSTDTQYF | TGTGCCAGCAGTTACTCACCGGGTAGCACAGATACGCAGTATTTT
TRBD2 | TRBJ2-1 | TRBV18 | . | CASSPQGLAYYNEQFF | TGTGCCAGCTCCCCTCAGGGACTAGCGTACTACAATGAGCAGTTCTTC
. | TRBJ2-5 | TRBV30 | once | CAWSQRQQETQYF | TGTGCCTGGAGCCAGAGGCAGCAAGAGACCCAGTACTTC
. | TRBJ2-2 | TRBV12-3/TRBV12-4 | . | CASSSTWGAGDTGELFF | TGTGCCAGCAGTTCCACCTGGGGGGCGGGAGACACCGGGGAGCTGTTTTTT
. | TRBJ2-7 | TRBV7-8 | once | CASSPGAGGYEQYF | TGTGCCAGCAGCCCTGGGGCAGGAGGCTACGAGCAGTACTTC
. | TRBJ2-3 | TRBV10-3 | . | CAISAQGSTDTQYF | TGTGCCATCAGTGCACAGGGTTCGACAGATACGCAGTATTTT
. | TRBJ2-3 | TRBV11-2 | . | CASSLGVARSTDTQYF | TGTGCCAGCAGCTTAGGGGTAGCGAGGAGCACAGATACGCAGTATTTT
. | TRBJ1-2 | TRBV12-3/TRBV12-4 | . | CASSLGDGYGYTF | TGTGCCAGCAGTCTAGGGGACGGCTATGGCTACACCTTC
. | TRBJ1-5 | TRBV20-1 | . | CSASFGQGGQPQHF | TGCAGTGCTAGTTTTGGTCAGGGCGGGCAGCCCCAGCATTTT
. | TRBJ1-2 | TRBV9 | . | CASSVEAGGLYGYTF | TGTGCCAGCAGCGTAGAGGCCGGGGGCCTGTATGGCTACACCTTC
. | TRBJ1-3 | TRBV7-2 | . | CASSPRGRGNTIYF | TGTGCCAGCAGCCCCCGCGGGAGGGGAAACACCATATATTTT
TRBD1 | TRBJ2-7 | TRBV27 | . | CASSSQGSRDRGYEQYF | TGTGCCAGCAGTTCTCAGGGGTCCCGGGACAGGGGCTACGAGCAGTACTTC
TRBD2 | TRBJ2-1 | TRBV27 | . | CASSLPTLAGATNEQFF | TGTGCCAGCAGTCTCCCTACTCTAGCGGGAGCGACCAATGAGCAGTTCTTC
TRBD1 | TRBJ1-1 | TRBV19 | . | CASSSAQTGMAMNTEAFF | TGTGCCAGTAGTAGCGCCCAGACAGGGATGGCGATGAACACTGAAGCTTTCTTT
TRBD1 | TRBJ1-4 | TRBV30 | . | CAWSPDRGNEKLFF | TGTGCCTGGAGTCCGGACAGGGGAAATGAAAAACTGTTTTTT
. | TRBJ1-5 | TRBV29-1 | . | CSVRDTNQPQHF | TGCAGCGTCCGGGACACCAATCAGCCCCAGCATTTT
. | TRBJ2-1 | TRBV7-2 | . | CASSINEQFF | TGTGCCAGCAGCATCAATGAGCAGTTCTTC
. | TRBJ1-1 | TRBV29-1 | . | CSVGTYTEAFF | TGCAGCGTTGGGACTTATACTGAAGCTTTCTTT
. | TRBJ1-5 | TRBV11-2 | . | CASSLDRGSNQPQHF | TGTGCCAGCAGCTTAGACAGGGGTAGCAATCAGCCCCAGCATTTT
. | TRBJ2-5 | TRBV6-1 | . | CASSREEGGYFRETQYF | TGTGCCAGCAGTCGAGAGGAGGGGGGGTATTTCAGAGAGACCCAGTACTTC
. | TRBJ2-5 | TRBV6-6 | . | CASSVPSGSQETQYF | TGTGCCAGCAGTGTTCCTTCCGGGTCCCAAGAGACCCAGTACTTC